A selection of T cell receptor beta chains follows, all from one sample in a study of blood T cell repertoires in COVID-19. Generated by immunoSEQ multiplex PCR, the TCRdb table keeps only in-frame clones and is missing some. The sample comprises 250,000 or so clones, approximately 86% of which are singletons, and about 8.6% rests with the top ten. The material sequenced was peripheral blood. These receptors were obtained from a man in his forties with active or convalescent COVID-19. Both conserved end residues are part of each CDR3. Fields, in order: D gene, V gene, J gene, clone size, CDR3 protein, CDR3 DNA. D genes are given only for firm matches. Size tells how often a clone was seen (once, few, many) or the class of an expanded clone, and some rows leave it out.

>TRBD1|TRBV2|TRBJ2-7|-
CASIKVPGQTFYEQYF
TGTGCCAGCATCAAAGTCCCGGGACAGACATTCTACGAGCAGTACTTC
>-|TRBV24-1|TRBJ2-3|-
CATSDLVRDGTDTQYF
TGTGCCACCAGTGATTTGGTCAGGGATGGAACAGATACGCAGTATTTT
>TRBD2|TRBV3-1/TRBV3-2|TRBJ2-3|-
CASSQGTSGLWDTQYF
TGTGCCAGCAGCCAAGGGACTAGCGGGCTTTGGGATACGCAGTATTTT
>-|TRBV5-4|TRBJ1-6|-
CASSPSTGVTLHF
TGTGCCAGCAGCCCATCGACAGGAGTCACCCTCCACTTT
>-|TRBV28|TRBJ1-2|once
CASSLVGPNYGYTF
TGTGCCAGCAGTTTAGTGGGGCCTAACTATGGCTACACCTTC
>TRBD2|TRBV27|TRBJ2-1|-
CASGTSDSYNEQFF
TGTGCCAGCGGGACTAGCGACTCCTACAATGAGCAGTTCTTC
>TRBD1|TRBV9|TRBJ2-2|-
CASSLTGTANTGELFF
TGTGCCAGCAGCCTCACCGGGACAGCGAACACCGGGGAGCTGTTTTTT
>-|TRBV24-1|TRBJ2-5|-
CATSEPGQLQETQYF
TGTGCCACCAGTGAACCTGGACAGCTCCAAGAGACCCAGTACTTC
>TRBD1|TRBV6-5|TRBJ1-6|-
CALQGIYNSPLHF
TGTGCCTTACAGGGGATCTATAATTCACCCCTCCACTTT
>TRBD1|TRBV9|TRBJ1-2|-
CASSAGGQGVGYTF
TGTGCCAGCAGCGCTGGGGGACAGGGGGTTGGCTACACCTTC
>-|TRBV13|TRBJ2-1|-
CASSPDNEQFF
TGTGCCAGCAGCCCCGACAATGAGCAGTTCTTC
>-|TRBV30|TRBJ2-2|-
CAWSRTPTGELFF
TGTGCCTGGAGTCGGACACCCACCGGGGAGCTGTTTTTT
>TRBD2|TRBV27|TRBJ2-1|-
CASSSGLANYNEQFF
TGTGCCAGCTCCTCGGGACTAGCGAACTACAATGAGCAGTTCTTC
>TRBD1|TRBV5-1|TRBJ1-3|-
CASRQGDSGNTIYF
TGCGCCAGTAGACAGGGGGACTCTGGAAACACCATATATTTT
>-|TRBV3-1/TRBV3-2|TRBJ1-1|once
CASSQGPTDAAAFF
TGTGCCAGCAGCCAAGGCCCGACAGACGCTGCGGCTTTCTTT
>-|TRBV18|TRBJ1-1|-
CASSPPGRVEAFF
TGTGCCAGCTCACCCCCAGGGAGGGTTGAAGCTTTCTTT
>TRBD1|TRBV6-4|TRBJ2-1|-
CATGQTPNEQFF
TGTGCCACGGGACAGACTCCCAATGAGCAGTTCTTC
>TRBD2|TRBV5-1|TRBJ2-1|-
CASSPGLAGPYNEQFF
TGCGCCAGCAGCCCTGGACTAGCGGGTCCCTACAATGAGCAGTTCTTC
>-|TRBV5-1|TRBJ1-2|few
CASSHGRDTWAYGYTF
TGCGCCAGCAGCCATGGCCGGGACACGTGGGCCTATGGCTACACCTTC
>TRBD2|TRBV11-2|TRBJ2-5|-
CASSLDLAGRQETQYF
TGTGCCAGCAGCTTAGATCTAGCGGGCCGGCAAGAGACCCAGTACTTC
>TRBD1|TRBV24-1|TRBJ2-2|-
CATAITPGQGPTGELFF
TGTGCCACCGCGATTACCCCGGGACAGGGACCCACCGGGGAGCTGTTTTTT
>-|TRBV29-1|TRBJ2-5|-
CSVGTPGETQYF
TGCAGCGTCGGGACTCCCGGGGAGACCCAGTACTTC
>-|TRBV28|TRBJ2-3|-
CAAEGISTDTQYF
TGTGCCGCGGAGGGTATCAGCACAGATACGCAGTATTTT
>TRBD1|TRBV4-1|TRBJ2-1|-
CASSQDRDRPYNEQFF
TGCGCCAGCAGCCAAGATAGGGACAGACCCTACAATGAGCAGTTCTTC
>TRBD1|TRBV28|TRBJ1-1|-
CASSLQGGNTEAFF
TGTGCCAGCAGTTTGCAGGGGGGGAACACTGAAGCTTTCTTT
>TRBD2|TRBV3-1/TRBV3-2|TRBJ2-7|few
CASSLRGLGAYEQYF
TGTGCCAGCAGCCTTAGGGGACTAGGAGCCTACGAGCAGTACTTC
>-|TRBV6-5|TRBJ1-2|-
CASSYEGRGYTF
TGTGCCAGCAGTTATGAGGGCAGGGGCTACACCTTC
>-|TRBV30|TRBJ1-1|-
CAWSETENTEAFF
TGTGCCTGGAGCGAAACAGAGAACACTGAAGCTTTCTTT
>-|TRBV20-1|TRBJ2-1|-
CSASDLNRDPNEQFF
TGCAGTGCTAGTGACCTTAACAGGGATCCCAATGAGCAGTTCTTC
>TRBD1|TRBV5-1|TRBJ1-2|-
CASSLGGGRGYTF
TGCGCCAGCAGCTTGGGAGGGGGCCGTGGCTACACCTTC
>TRBD1|TRBV10-3|TRBJ1-1|-
CAISARDRESTEAFF
TGTGCCATCAGTGCCCGGGACAGGGAGAGCACTGAAGCTTTCTTT
>TRBD1|TRBV2|TRBJ2-7|-
CASSDGSLLGQSYEQYF
TGTGCCAGCAGTGACGGTTCTTTGTTGGGACAGTCCTACGAGCAGTACTTC
>-|TRBV7-3|TRBJ1-1|-
CASSSWGGTEAFF
TGTGCCAGCAGCTCATGGGGGGGCACTGAAGCTTTCTTT
>-|TRBV5-6|TRBJ1-3|-
CASSDPGNTGNTIYF
TGTGCCAGCAGCGATCCAGGGAATACGGGAAACACCATATATTTT
>-|TRBV14|TRBJ2-5|-
CASSQDIGADTQETQYF
TGTGCCAGCAGCCAAGATATCGGAGCAGATACCCAAGAGACCCAGTACTTC
>TRBD1|TRBV28|TRBJ1-5|-
CASRPPGQVNQPQHF
TGTGCCAGCAGACCACCGGGACAGGTAAATCAGCCCCAGCATTTT
>TRBD1|TRBV14|TRBJ1-1|-
CASSPTRDRDKNTEAFF
TGTGCCAGCAGCCCAACCCGGGACAGGGATAAAAACACTGAAGCTTTCTTT
>TRBD2|TRBV5-6|TRBJ2-3|-
CASSPVKILAGGHTQYF
TGTGCCAGCAGCCCGGTCAAAATACTAGCGGGGGGCCATACGCAGTATTTT
>-|TRBV3-1/TRBV3-2|TRBJ2-3|-
CASSSMPPPDTQYF
TGTGCCAGCAGCAGCATGCCGCCCCCAGATACGCAGTATTTT
>TRBD1|TRBV30|TRBJ1-2|-
CAWSVARGFNYGYTF
TGTGCCTGGAGTGTAGCCAGGGGGTTTAACTATGGCTACACCTTC
>-|TRBV28|TRBJ1-5|-
CASSFRSGSIGNQPQHF
TGTGCCAGCAGTTTTCGGTCAGGCAGTATTGGCAATCAGCCCCAGCATTTT
>TRBD1|TRBV11-2|TRBJ1-6|-
CASSLGQGRSPLHF
TGTGCCAGCAGCTTAGGACAGGGGCGTTCACCCCTCCACTTT
>TRBD2|TRBV7-7|TRBJ2-1|-
CASSPAPSTSGGVNEQFF
TGTGCCAGCAGCCCCGCACCTTCTACTAGCGGGGGTGTCAATGAGCAGTTCTTC
>-|TRBV2|TRBJ1-5|-
CASTQDYSDQPQHF
TGTGCCAGCACGCAGGACTATTCCGATCAGCCCCAGCATTTT
>-|TRBV19|TRBJ2-6|-
CASSIDRSGANVLTF
TGTGCCAGTAGTATAGACAGATCTGGGGCCAACGTCCTGACTTTC
>-|TRBV11-2|TRBJ1-1|few
CASSLVVEAFF
TGTGCCAGCAGCTTAGTCGTTGAAGCTTTCTTT
>TRBD2|TRBV3-1/TRBV3-2|TRBJ2-7|-
CASSQDLAAYEQYF
TGTGCCAGCAGCCAAGATCTAGCGGCCTACGAGCAGTACTTC
>TRBD2|TRBV5-1|TRBJ2-3|-
CASSLTSGGYDTQYF
TGCGCCAGCAGCTTGACTAGCGGGGGGTACGATACGCAGTATTTT
>TRBD2|TRBV5-1|TRBJ2-5|-
CASSRKLAAAEETQYF
TGCGCCAGCAGCCGAAAACTAGCGGCCGCCGAAGAGACCCAGTACTTC
>-|TRBV11-2|TRBJ1-4|-
CASSLAGYSEKLFF
TGTGCCAGCAGCTTAGCTGGTTACAGTGAAAAACTGTTTTTT
>TRBD2|TRBV24-1|TRBJ2-1|-
CATSQTSGRAGSYNEQFF
TGTGCCACCAGTCAGACTAGCGGGAGGGCCGGGTCCTACAATGAGCAGTTCTTC
>TRBD1|TRBV3-1/TRBV3-2|TRBJ2-3|-
CASSLRGNGVTSTDTQYF
TGTGCCAGCAGCCTCAGGGGGAATGGGGTAACGAGCACAGATACGCAGTATTTT
>-|TRBV27|TRBJ2-2|-
CASSFSGELFF
TGTGCCAGCAGTTTTAGTGGGGAGCTGTTTTTT